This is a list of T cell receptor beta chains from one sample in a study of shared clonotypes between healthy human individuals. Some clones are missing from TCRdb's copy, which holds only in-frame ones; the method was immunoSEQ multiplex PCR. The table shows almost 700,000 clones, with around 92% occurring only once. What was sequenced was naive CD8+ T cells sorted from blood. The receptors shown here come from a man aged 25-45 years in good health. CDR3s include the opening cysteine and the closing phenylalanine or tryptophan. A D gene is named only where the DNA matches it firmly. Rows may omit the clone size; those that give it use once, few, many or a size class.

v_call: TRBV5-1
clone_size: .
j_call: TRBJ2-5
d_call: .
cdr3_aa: CASSLRGRGETQYF
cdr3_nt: TGCGCCAGCAGCTTGCGGGGCCGAGGAGAGACCCAGTACTTC

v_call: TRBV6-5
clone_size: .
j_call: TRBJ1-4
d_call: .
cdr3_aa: CASSYGPGREKLFF
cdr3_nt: TGTGCCAGCAGTTACGGGCCAGGGAGGGAAAAACTGTTTTTT

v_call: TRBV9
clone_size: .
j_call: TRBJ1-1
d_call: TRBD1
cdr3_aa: CASSVVRTGNTEAFF
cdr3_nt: TGTGCCAGCAGCGTAGTACGGACAGGGAACACTGAAGCTTTCTTT

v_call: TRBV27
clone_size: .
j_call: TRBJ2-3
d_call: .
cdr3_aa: CASSPLPLPDTQYF
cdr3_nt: TGTGCCAGCAGCCCTCTCCCCTTACCAGATACGCAGTATTTT

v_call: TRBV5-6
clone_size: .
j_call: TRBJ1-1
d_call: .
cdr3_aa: CASSFKEDTEAFF
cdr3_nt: TGTGCCAGCAGCTTTAAAGAGGACACTGAAGCTTTCTTT

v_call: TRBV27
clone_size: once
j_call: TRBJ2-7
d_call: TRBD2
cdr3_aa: CASSAVIAGTYEQYF
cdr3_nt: TGTGCCAGCAGTGCCGTGATAGCGGGAACCTACGAGCAGTACTTC

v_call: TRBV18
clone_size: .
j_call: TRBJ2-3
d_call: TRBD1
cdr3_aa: CASSPRTGTEHGTDTQYF
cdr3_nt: TGTGCCAGCTCACCACGGACAGGGACGGAGCATGGGACAGATACGCAGTATTTT

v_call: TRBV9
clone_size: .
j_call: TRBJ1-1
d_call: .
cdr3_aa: CASSVAGRGTEAFF
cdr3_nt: TGTGCCAGCAGCGTAGCGGGCAGAGGCACTGAAGCTTTCTTT

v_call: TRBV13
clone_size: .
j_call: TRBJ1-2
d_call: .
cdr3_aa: CASSLGGYTF
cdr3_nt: TGTGCCAGCAGCTTAGGTGGCTACACCTTC

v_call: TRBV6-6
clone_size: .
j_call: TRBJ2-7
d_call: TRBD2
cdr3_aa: CAARASGGPFYEQYF
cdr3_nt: TGTGCCGCAAGGGCTTCGGGAGGGCCATTCTACGAGCAGTACTTC

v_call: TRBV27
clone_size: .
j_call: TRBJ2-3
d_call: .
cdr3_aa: CASSLYHTDTQYF
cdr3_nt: TGTGCCAGCAGCCTCTACCACACAGATACGCAGTATTTT

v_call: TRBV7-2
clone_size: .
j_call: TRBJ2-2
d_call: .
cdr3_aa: CASSFMNTGELFF
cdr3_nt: TGTGCCAGCAGCTTTATGAACACCGGGGAGCTGTTTTTT

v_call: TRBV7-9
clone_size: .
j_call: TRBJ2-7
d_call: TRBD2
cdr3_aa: CASSPPSGVPYEQYF
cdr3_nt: TGTGCCAGCAGCCCACCTAGCGGGGTACCCTACGAGCAGTACTTC

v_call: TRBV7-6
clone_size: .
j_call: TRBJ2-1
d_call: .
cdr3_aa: CASSLGASRYNEQFF
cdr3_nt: TGTGCCAGCAGCTTAGGGGCTAGTAGGTACAATGAGCAGTTCTTC

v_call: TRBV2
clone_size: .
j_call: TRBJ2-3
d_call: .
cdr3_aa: CASTHTTNTDTQYF
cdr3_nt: TGTGCCAGCACCCACACGACAAACACAGATACGCAGTATTTT

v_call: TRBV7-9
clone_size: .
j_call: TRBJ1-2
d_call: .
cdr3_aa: CASSLDFGGYTF
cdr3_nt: TGTGCCAGCAGCCTGGACTTTGGTGGCTACACCTTC

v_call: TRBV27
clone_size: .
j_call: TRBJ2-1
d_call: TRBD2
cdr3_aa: CASSFRKNVAGSLHEQFF
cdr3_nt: TGTGCCAGCAGTTTTCGAAAGAATGTAGCGGGGTCCCTTCATGAGCAGTTCTTC

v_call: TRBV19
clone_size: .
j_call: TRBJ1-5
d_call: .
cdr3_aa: CASSVVEGQEPQHF
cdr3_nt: TGTGCCAGTAGTGTGGTAGAGGGCCAAGAGCCCCAGCATTTT

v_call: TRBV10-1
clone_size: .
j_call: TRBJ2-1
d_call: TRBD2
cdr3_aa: CASSEELAGGYNEQFF
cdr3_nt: TGCGCCAGCAGTGAGGAACTAGCGGGAGGCTACAATGAGCAGTTCTTC

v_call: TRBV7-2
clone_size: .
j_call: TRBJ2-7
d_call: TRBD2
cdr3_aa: CASSFGLAGIEQYF
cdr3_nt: TGTGCCAGCAGCTTCGGACTAGCGGGAATCGAGCAGTACTTC

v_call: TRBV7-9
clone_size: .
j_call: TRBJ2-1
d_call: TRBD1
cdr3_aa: CASSLGQGDNEQFF
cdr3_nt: TGTGCCAGCAGCTTGGGACAGGGCGACAATGAGCAGTTCTTC

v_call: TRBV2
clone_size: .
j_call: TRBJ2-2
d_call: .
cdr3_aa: CASSDPGPLNNLRDTGELFF
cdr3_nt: TGTGCCAGCAGTGACCCAGGGCCCCTGAATAACTTAAGGGACACCGGGGAGCTGTTTTTT

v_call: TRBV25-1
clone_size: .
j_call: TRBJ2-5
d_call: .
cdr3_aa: CASTPPLGETQYF
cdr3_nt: TGTGCCAGCACCCCCCCCCTAGGGGAGACCCAGTACTTC

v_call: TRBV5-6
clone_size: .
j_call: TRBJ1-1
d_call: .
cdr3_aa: CASSPEQGRSTEAFF
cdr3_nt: TGTGCCAGCAGCCCCGAACAGGGTAGGTCCACTGAAGCTTTCTTT

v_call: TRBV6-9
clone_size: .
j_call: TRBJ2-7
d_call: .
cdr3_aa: CASSYPRVGKYEQYF
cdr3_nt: TGTGCCAGCAGTTATCCCAGGGTGGGAAAGTACGAGCAGTACTTC

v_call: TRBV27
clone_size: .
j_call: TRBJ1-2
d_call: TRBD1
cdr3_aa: CASSSRQGGYGYTF
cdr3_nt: TGTGCCAGCAGTTCGCGACAGGGGGGCTATGGCTACACCTTC

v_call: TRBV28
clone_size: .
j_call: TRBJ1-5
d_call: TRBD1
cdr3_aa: CASVTGGGSNQPQHF
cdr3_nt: TGTGCCAGCGTGACAGGGGGCGGGAGCAATCAGCCCCAGCATTTT

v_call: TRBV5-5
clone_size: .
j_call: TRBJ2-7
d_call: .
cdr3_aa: CASSLRPSSYEQYF
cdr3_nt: TGTGCCAGCAGCTTGCGACCTTCCTCCTACGAGCAGTACTTC

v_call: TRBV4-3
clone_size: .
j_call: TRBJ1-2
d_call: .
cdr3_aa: CASSPRDSTHGYTF
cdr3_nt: TGCGCCAGCAGCCCGCGGGACTCGACCCATGGCTACACCTTC

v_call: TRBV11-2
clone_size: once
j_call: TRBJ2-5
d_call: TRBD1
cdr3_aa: CASSLAGGRQETQYF
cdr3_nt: TGTGCCAGCAGCTTAGCAGGGGGTCGCCAAGAGACCCAGTACTTC

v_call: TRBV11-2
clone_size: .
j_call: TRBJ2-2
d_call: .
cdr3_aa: CASSSGATGELFF
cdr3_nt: TGTGCCAGCAGCTCCGGTGCGACCGGGGAGCTGTTTTTT

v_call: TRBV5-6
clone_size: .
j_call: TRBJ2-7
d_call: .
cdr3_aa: CASSFTGNSYEQYF
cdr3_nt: TGTGCCAGCAGCTTCACAGGCAACTCCTACGAGCAGTACTTC

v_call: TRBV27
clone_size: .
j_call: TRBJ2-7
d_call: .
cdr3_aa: CASKGTPSGEQYF
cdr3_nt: TGTGCCAGCAAGGGGACTCCCTCGGGGGAGCAGTACTTC

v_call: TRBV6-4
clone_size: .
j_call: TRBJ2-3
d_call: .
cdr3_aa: CASSDSPVFMTDTQYF
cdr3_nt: TGTGCCAGCAGTGACTCGCCGGTGTTCATGACAGATACGCAGTATTTT

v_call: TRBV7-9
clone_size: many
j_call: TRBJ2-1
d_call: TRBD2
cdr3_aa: CASNGGLAGVDEQFF
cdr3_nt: TGTGCCAGCAACGGGGGCCTAGCGGGAGTCGATGAGCAGTTCTTC

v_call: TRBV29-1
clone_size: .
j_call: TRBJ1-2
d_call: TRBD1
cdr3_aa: CSVVQMGQGHYGYTF
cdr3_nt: TGCAGCGTTGTTCAAATGGGACAGGGGCACTATGGCTACACCTTC

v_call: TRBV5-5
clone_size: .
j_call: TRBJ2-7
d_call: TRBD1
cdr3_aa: CASSLGQGAAYEQYF
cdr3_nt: TGTGCCAGCAGCTTGGGCCAGGGGGCCGCCTACGAGCAGTACTTC

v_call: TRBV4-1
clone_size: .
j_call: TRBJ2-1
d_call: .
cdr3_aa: CASSRKGNEQFF
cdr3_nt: TGCGCCAGCAGCCGAAAGGGGAATGAGCAGTTCTTC

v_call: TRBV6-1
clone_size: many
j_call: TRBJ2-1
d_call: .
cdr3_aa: CASSGSIWGDNEQFF
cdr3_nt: TGTGCCAGCAGTGGGTCGATCTGGGGGGACAATGAGCAGTTCTTC

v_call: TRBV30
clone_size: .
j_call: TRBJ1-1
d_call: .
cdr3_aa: CAWSEWAGMNTEAFF
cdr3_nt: TGTGCCTGGAGTGAATGGGCAGGGATGAACACTGAAGCTTTCTTT